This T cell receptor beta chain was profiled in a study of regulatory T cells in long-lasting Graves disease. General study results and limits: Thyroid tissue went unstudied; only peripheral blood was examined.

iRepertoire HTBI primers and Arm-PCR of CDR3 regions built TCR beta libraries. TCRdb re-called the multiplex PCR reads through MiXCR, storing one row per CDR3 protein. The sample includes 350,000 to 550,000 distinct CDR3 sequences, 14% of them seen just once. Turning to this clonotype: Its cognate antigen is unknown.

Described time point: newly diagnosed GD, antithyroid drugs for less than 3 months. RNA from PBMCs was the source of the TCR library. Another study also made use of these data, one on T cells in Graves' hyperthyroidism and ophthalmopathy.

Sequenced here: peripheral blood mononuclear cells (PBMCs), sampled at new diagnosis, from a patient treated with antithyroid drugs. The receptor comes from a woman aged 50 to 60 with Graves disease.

CDR3 coding DNA: TGTGCCAGTATTAGAGATACTAGCGGGAGTTGGAATGAGCAGTTCTTC. It encodes CASIRDTSGSWNEQFF. This chain uses TRBV19 with TRBJ2-1; the match to TRBD2 covers 11 bases. The V segment lost 7 bases and the J segment 7 bases; nucleotides outside the gene matches: 12. CDR1 is LNHDA, CDR2 SQIVND, per germline (reference sequence). The CDR3 length is 16 residues.